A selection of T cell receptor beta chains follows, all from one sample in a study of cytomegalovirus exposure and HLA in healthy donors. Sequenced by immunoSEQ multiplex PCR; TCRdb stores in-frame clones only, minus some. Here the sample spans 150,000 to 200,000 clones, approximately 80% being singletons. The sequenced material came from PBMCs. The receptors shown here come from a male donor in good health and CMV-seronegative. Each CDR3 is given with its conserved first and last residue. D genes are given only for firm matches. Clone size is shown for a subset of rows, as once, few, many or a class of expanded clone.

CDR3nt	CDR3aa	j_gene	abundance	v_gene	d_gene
TGTGCCAGCAGTCCCATTCTCCCGGGCGCAGGGGTCCTTGGCTACACCTTC	CASSPILPGAGVLGYTF	TRBJ1-2	once	TRBV7-6	NA
TGTGCCAGCAGTTTTTCGCTCAGGGGGACGTTTGCCTTCGAGCAGTACTTC	CASSFSLRGTFAFEQYF	TRBJ2-7	NA	TRBV28	TRBD1
TGTGCCAGCAGCTCAGGGGACCTTTTCAATGAGCAGTTCTTC	CASSSGDLFNEQFF	TRBJ2-1	NA	TRBV7-3	NA
TGTGCCAGCAGAAGGGACTACGACTCCTACGAGCAGTACTTC	CASRRDYDSYEQYF	TRBJ2-7	NA	TRBV6-6	TRBD2
TGTGCCAGTAGACAGAGCCTTTATAGCAATCAGCCCCAGCATTTT	CASRQSLYSNQPQHF	TRBJ1-5	many	TRBV2	NA
TGTGCCAGCTCCCCGCCGGGGGGTCCGAACACCATATATTTT	CASSPPGGPNTIYF	TRBJ1-3	NA	TRBV6-5	NA
TGTGCCATCAGTGACAGGTCAACCTACGAGCAGTACTTC	CAISDRSTYEQYF	TRBJ2-7	NA	TRBV10-3	NA
TGTGCCAGCAGCAGGAGTAACAGGGACCGTGGCTACACCTTC	CASSRSNRDRGYTF	TRBJ1-2	NA	TRBV21-1	NA
TGTGCCAGCAAGCAGGCCAATCAGCCCCAGCATTTT	CASKQANQPQHF	TRBJ1-5	NA	TRBV28	NA
TGTGCCAGCAGCGGTCAGGGGGCACTAAGAAACGACGCTAACTATGGCTACACCTTC	CASSGQGALRNDANYGYTF	TRBJ1-2	NA	TRBV7-9	TRBD1
TGTGCCAGCTCACCCCCCGCCGGCTACGAGCAGTACTTC	CASSPPAGYEQYF	TRBJ2-7	NA	TRBV18	NA
TGTGCCAGCAGGCTAGACAGTTTCAATCAGCCCCAGCATTTT	CASRLDSFNQPQHF	TRBJ1-5	once	TRBV28	NA
TGCGCCAGCACTCTAGCGGGGAGTCTCGCAGATACGCAGTATTTT	CASTLAGSLADTQYF	TRBJ2-3	NA	TRBV5-1	TRBD2
TGTGCCAGTAGTGTTCGGGTCACAAGCTCCTACGAGCAGTACTTC	CASSVRVTSSYEQYF	TRBJ2-7	few	TRBV28	NA
TGTGCCAGCAGCTCCGACAGGACCAACACTGAAGCTTTCTTT	CASSSDRTNTEAFF	TRBJ1-1	NA	TRBV11-2	NA
TGTGCCAGTAAAGGGGGCGCAGAGAGTCAGCCCCAGCATTTT	CASKGGAESQPQHF	TRBJ1-5	NA	TRBV19	TRBD1
TGTGCCACCAGTGCGACAGGACCTGGATGGCGCGAGCAGTACTTC	CATSATGPGWREQYF	TRBJ2-7	NA	TRBV15	NA
TGTGCCAGCAGCTTAAACCCCGGCCGGGGAAGGTATGGCTACACCTTC	CASSLNPGRGRYGYTF	TRBJ1-2	NA	TRBV7-2	NA
TGTGCCAGCAGCTATGGGGGACAGGGGACCAATGAGCAGTTCTTC	CASSYGGQGTNEQFF	TRBJ2-1	few	TRBV7-3	TRBD1
TGCAGTGCCCTCGGATGGGCCGAAGCTTTCTTT	CSALGWAEAFF	TRBJ1-1	few	TRBV20-1	NA
TGTGCCAGCAGCTTAACAGCGGGGGGCTTCTCCTACAATGAGCAGTTCTTC	CASSLTAGGFSYNEQFF	TRBJ2-1	NA	TRBV7-3	TRBD2
TGTGCCAGCAGTTTAGGACAGAACCAAGAGACCCAGTACTTC	CASSLGQNQETQYF	TRBJ2-5	once	TRBV28	NA
TGTGCCAGCAGTGAAGGATCGGCGAGGGGCTACACCTTC	CASSEGSARGYTF	TRBJ1-2	NA	TRBV6-1	NA
TGTGCCTGGAGTGGAGGGGGCGGGTTCTGGGGGGAAAGGGCTCGCACTGAAGCTTTCTTT	CAWSGGGGFWGERARTEAFF	TRBJ1-1	NA	TRBV30	TRBD1
TGTGCTAGTGCCCAAAGACTAGCGGGGGGTAATGAGCAGTTCTTC	CASAQRLAGGNEQFF	TRBJ2-1	NA	TRBV12-5	TRBD2
TGTGCCAGCAGCCCTGGACTAGCGGGAGGAACAGATACGCAGTATTTT	CASSPGLAGGTDTQYF	TRBJ2-3	few	TRBV7-9	TRBD2